This T cell receptor (beta chain) came from a study of naive and memory T cell subsets. The CDR3 sequence is 15 residues long. V lost 4 bases to trimming and J lost 7 bases, with 17 bases between them. Germline V gives CDR1 SEHNR, CDR2 FQNEAQ (reference sequence). An equimolar mix of two oligonucleotides served as the beta constant-region primer for TRBC1 and TRBC2. Ligated cDNA was amplified by four rounds of PCR with nested alpha and beta constant-region primers and SP2. TCRdb passed the UMI-ligation and nested PCR reads through MiXCR, listing each CDR3 protein once. The sample contains tens of thousands of distinct CDR3 sequences, approximately 9.2% of which appear only once.

This TCR was sampled from a human donor in good health. Input material: naive CD8+ T cells from blood. This chain uses TRBV7-9 with TRBJ2-1; no clear D. The CDR3 region has the DNA TGTGCCAGCAGCTCGGGTCCGGGTTTCGGAAATGAGCAGTTCTTC. Its protein product is CASSSGPGFGNEQFF.